This T cell receptor (beta chain) was recorded in a study of glioma-infiltrating T cells after dendritic cell vaccination. Study as a whole: Samples are from glioblastoma patients in Phase I and II dendritic cell vaccine trials. Between about 2002 and 2013, patients got autologous tumor lysate-pulsed dendritic cell vaccines.

The immunoSEQ assay amplified TCRB CDR3 from up to roughly 2 ug DNA. Here immunoSEQ multiplex PCR was the method, and the copy in TCRdb shows in-frame clones only, minus some. The table includes more than 70,000 clones, roughly 87% detected once. V lost 1 base and J lost 8, with 9 bases in between. CDR3 length equals 13 residues. The germline V gene encodes CDR1 SGHTA and CDR2 FQGNSA. The time point is: after dendritic cell vaccination, including at tumor progression/relapse. The sequence came from a human donor with glioblastoma. J is TRBJ1-3 and V is TRBV7-2; D remains ambiguous. Sequenced here: blood, sampled after dendritic cell vaccination. This chain's CDR3 is CASSLGPLDTIYF. CDR3 nucleotides: TGTGCCAGCAGCTTAGGCCCGTTAGACACCATATATTTT.